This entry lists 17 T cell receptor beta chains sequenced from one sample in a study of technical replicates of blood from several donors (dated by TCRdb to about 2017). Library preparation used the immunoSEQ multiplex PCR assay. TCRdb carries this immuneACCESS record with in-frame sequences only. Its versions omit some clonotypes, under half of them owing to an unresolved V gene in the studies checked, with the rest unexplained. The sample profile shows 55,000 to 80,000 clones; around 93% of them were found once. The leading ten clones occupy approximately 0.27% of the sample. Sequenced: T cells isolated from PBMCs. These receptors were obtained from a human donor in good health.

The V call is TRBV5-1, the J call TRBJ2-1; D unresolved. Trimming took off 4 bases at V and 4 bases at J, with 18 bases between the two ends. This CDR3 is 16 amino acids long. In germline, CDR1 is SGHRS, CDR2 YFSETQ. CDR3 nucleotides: TGCGCCAGCAGCCAGGAAAAATACGGTTCTTACAATGAGCAGTTCTTC. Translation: CASSQEKYGSYNEQFF.

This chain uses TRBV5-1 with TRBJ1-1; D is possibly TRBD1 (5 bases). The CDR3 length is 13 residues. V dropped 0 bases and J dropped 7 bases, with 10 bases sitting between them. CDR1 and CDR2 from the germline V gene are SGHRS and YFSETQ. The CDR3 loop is CASSLEGYHEAFF. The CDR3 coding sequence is TGCGCCAGCAGCTTGGAGGGGTACCATGAAGCTTTCTTT.

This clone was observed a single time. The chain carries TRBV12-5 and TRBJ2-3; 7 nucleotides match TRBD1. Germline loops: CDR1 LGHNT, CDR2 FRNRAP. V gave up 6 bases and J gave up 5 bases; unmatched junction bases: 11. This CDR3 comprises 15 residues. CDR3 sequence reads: CASGPNRGRGDTQYF. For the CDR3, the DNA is TGTGCTAGTGGCCCGAACAGGGGAAGGGGAGATACGCAGTATTTT.

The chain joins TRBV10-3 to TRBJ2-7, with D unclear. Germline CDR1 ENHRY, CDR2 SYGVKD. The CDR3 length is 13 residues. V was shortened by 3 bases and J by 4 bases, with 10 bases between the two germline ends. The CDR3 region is CAISDAFDYEQYF. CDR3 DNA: TGTGCCATCAGTGATGCGTTCGATTACGAGCAGTACTTC.

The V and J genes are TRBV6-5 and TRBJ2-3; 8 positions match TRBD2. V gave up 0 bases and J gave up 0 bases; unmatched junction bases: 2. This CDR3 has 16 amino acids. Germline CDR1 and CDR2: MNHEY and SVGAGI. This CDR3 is CASSYSIAGSTDTQYF. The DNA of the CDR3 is TGTGCCAGCAGTTACTCGATAGCGGGGAGCACAGATACGCAGTATTTT.

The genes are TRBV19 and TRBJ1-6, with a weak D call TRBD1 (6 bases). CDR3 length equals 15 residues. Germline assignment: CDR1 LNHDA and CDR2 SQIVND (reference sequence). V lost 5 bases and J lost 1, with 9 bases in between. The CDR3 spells CASSSRGSYNSPLHF. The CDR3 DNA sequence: TGTGCCAGTAGTTCCAGGGGTTCCTATAATTCACCCCTCCACTTT.

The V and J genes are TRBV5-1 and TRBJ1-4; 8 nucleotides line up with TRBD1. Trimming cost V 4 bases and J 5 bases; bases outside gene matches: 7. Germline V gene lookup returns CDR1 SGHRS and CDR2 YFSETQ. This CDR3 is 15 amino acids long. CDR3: CASSTGQASNEKLFF. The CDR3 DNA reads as TGCGCCAGCAGCACGGGACAGGCCAGCAATGAAAAACTGTTTTTT.

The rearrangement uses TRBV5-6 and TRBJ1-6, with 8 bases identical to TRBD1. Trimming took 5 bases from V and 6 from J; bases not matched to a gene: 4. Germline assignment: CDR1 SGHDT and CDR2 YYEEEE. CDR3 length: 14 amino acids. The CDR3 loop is CASRQTGANSPLHF. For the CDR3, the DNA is TGTGCCAGCAGACAGACAGGGGCTAATTCACCCCTCCACTTT.

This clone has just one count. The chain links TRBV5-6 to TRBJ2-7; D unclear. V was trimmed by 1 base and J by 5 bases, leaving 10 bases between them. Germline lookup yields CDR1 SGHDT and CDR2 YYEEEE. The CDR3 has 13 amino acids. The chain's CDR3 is CASSLFASNEQYF. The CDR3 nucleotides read TGTGCCAGCAGCTTGTTTGCTAGTAACGAGCAGTACTTC. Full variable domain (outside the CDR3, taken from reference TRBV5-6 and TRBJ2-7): DAGVTQSPTHLIKTRGQQVTLRCSPKSGHDTVSWYQQALGQGPQFIFQYYEEEERQRGNFPDRFSGHQFPNYSSELNVNALLLGDSALYLCASSLFASNEQYFGPGTRLTVT.

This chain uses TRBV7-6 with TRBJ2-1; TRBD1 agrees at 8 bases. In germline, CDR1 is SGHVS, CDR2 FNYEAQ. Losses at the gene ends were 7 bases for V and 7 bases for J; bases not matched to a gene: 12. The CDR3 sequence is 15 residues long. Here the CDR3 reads CASNSPGQEKNEQFF. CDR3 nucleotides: TGTGCCAGCAACTCACCGGGACAGGAAAAGAATGAGCAGTTCTTC.

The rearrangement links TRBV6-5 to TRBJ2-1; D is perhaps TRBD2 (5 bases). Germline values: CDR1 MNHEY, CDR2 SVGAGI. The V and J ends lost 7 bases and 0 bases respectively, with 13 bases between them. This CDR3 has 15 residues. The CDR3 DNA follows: TGTGCCAGCACACCCGGCGGAGGCTCCTACAATGAGCAGTTCTTC. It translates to CASTPGGGSYNEQFF.

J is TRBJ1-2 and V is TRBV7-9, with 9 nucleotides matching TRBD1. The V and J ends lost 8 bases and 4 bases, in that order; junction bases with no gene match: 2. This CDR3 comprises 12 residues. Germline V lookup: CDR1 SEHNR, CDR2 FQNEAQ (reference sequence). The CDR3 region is CASRQGVYGYTF. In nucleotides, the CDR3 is TGTGCCAGCCGACAGGGGGTCTATGGCTACACCTTC.

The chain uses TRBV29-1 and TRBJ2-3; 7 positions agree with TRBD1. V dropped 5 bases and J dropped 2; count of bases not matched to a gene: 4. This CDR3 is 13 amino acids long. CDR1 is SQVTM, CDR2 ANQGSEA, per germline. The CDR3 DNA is TGCAGCGTTCTCGGGACAGTCACAGATACGCAGTATTTT. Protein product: CSVLGTVTDTQYF.

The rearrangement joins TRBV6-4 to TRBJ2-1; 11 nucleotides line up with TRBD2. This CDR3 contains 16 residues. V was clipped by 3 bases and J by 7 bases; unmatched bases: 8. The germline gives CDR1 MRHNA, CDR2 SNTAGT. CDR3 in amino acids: CASSEPLGTSGNEQFF. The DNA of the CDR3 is TGTGCCAGCAGTGAACCCTTAGGGACTAGCGGAAATGAGCAGTTCTTC.

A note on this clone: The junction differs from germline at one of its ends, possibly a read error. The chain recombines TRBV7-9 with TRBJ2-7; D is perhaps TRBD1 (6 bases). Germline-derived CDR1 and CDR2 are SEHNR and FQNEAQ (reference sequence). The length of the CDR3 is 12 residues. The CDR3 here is CASSHSQGLRDF. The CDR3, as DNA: TGTGCCAGCAGCCACTCCCAGGGGTTGAGAGACTTC.

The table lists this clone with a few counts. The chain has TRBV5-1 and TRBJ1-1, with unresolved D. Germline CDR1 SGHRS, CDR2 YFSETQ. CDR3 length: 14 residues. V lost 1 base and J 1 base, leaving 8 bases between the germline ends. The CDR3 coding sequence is TGCGCCAGCAGCTTGCAAGGGAGGAACACTGAAGCTTTCTTT. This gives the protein CASSLQGRNTEAFF.

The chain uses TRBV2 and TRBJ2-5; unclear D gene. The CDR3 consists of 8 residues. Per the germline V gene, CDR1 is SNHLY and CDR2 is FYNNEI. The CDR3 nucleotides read TGTACGAGTAAGACCCAGTACTTC. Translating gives CTSKTQYF. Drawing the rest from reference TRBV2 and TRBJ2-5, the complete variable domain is EPEVTQTPSHQVTQMGQEVILRCVPISNHLYFYWYRQILGQKVEFLVSFYNNEISEKSEIFDDQFSVERPDGSNFTLKIRSTKLEDSAMYFCTSKTQYFGPGTRLLVL.